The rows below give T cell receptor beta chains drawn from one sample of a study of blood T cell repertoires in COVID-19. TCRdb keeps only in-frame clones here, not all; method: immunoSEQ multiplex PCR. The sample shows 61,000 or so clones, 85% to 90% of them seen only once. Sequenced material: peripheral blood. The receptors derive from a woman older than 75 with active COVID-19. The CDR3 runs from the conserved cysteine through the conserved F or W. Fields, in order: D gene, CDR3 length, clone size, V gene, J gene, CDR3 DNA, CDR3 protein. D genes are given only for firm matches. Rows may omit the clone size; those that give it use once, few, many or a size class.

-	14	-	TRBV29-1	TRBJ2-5	TGCAGCGTGGCGTGGGGAGCGTTCCAAGAGACCCAGTACTTC	CSVAWGAFQETQYF
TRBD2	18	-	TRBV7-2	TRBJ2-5	TGTGCCAGCAGCTTATATGGGCAGCGGGGGGGCCCAGGAGAGACCCAGTACTTC	CASSLYGQRGGPGETQYF
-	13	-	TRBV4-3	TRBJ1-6	TGCGCCAGCAGCCAAGATCGGGGTTCACCCCTCCACTTT	CASSQDRGSPLHF
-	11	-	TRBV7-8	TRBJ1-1	TGTGCCAGCAGCTTAGGGCCCCAAGCTTTCTTT	CASSLGPQAFF
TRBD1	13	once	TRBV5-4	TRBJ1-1	TGTGCCAGCAGCTTGTCGGGACAGGGTAAAGCTTTCTTT	CASSLSGQGKAFF
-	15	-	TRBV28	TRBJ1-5	TGTGCCAGCAGTTGGGGGGGCGTGCGTAATCAGCCCCAGCATTTT	CASSWGGVRNQPQHF
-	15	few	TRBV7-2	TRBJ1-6	TGTGCCAGCAGCCCCCGCCCGGGGTTGAATTCACCCCTCCACTTT	CASSPRPGLNSPLHF
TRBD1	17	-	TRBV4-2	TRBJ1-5	TGTGCCAGCAGCCTACCCCGGGACAGGGCTAGCAATCAGCCCCAGCATTTT	CASSLPRDRASNQPQHF
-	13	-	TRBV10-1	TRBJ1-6	TGCGCCCCCCCGGACGGGATAAATTCACCCCTCCACTTT	CAPPDGINSPLHF
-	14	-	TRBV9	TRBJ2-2	TGTGCCAGCAGCTACCGACACGACACCGGGGAGCTGTTTTTT	CASSYRHDTGELFF
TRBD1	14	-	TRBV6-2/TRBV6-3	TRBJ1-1	TGTGCCAGCAGTTCCGGGACAGCCAACACTGAAGCTTTCTTT	CASSSGTANTEAFF
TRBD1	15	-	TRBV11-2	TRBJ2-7	TGTGCCAGTAGCTTAGATTACAGGGGACCCTACGAGCAGTACTTC	CASSLDYRGPYEQYF
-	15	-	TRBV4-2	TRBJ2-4	TGTGCCAGCAGCCCACGACTTCTAGCCAAAAACATTCAGTACTTC	CASSPRLLAKNIQYF
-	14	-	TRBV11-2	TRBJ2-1	TGTGCCAGCAGCTTTCTCCCAGGACTGATTGAGCAGTTCTTC	CASSFLPGLIEQFF
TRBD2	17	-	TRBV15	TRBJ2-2	TGTGCCACCAGCGGCCTGGGACTAGCGCAAAACACCGGGGAGCTGTTTTTT	CATSGLGLAQNTGELFF
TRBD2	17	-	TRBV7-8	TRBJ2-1	TGTGCCAGCAGCCCGACGAGAAGCGGGGGCGCGCACAATGAGCAGTTCTTC	CASSPTRSGGAHNEQFF
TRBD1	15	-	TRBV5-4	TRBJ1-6	TGTGCCAGCAGCGACCGACAGGGGGCACCTTCACCCCTCCACTTT	CASSDRQGAPSPLHF
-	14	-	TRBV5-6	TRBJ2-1	TGTGCCAGCAGCGCATGGACAGATGTCTATGAGCAGTTCTTC	CASSAWTDVYEQFF
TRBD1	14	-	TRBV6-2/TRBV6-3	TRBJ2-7	TGTGCCAGCAGCACAAGGGGGCCCGTCGGCGAGCAGTACTTC	CASSTRGPVGEQYF
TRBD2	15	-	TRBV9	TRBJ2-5	TGTGCCAGCAGCGTAGAGCCTAGCGGGGGTGAGACCCAGTACTTC	CASSVEPSGGETQYF
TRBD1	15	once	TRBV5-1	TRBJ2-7	TGCGCCAGCAGCCCCGGTGCAGGGGGCTTCGACGAGCAGTACTTC	CASSPGAGGFDEQYF
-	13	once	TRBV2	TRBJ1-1	TGTGCCAGCAGTGTAGCCAGGGCCACTGAAGCTTTCTTT	CASSVARATEAFF
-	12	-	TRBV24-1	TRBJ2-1	TGTGCCACCAGTGAACCGGACAGCGAGCAGTTCTTC	CATSEPDSEQFF
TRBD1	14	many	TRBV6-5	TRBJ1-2	TGTGCCAGCAGTTTACAGGGGGCGAGCTATGGCTACACCTTC	CASSLQGASYGYTF
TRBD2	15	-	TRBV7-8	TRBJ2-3	TGTGCCAGCAGCTTGACGGGGGGGCTCACAGATACGCAGTATTTT	CASSLTGGLTDTQYF
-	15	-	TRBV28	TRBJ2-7	TGTGCCAGCACCTACGGCGTTTTGGGAGGCTACGAGCAGTACTTC	CASTYGVLGGYEQYF
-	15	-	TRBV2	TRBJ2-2	TGTGCCAGCAGTCGGACCCAACCGGGGACCGGGGAGCTGTTTTTT	CASSRTQPGTGELFF
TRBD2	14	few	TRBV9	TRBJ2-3	TGTGCCAGCAGCGTGTCGACTAGCGGCCATACGCAGTATTTT	CASSVSTSGHTQYF
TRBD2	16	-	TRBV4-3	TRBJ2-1	TGCGCCAGCAGCCAAGGGGTAGCGGGGGGTGGCTATGAGCAGTTCTTC	CASSQGVAGGGYEQFF
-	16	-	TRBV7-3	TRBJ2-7	TGTGCCAGCAGCCCGACAGAGACCCTAGGGAGGTACGAGCAGTACTTC	CASSPTETLGRYEQYF
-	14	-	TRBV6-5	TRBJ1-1	TGTGCCAGCAGTTGGTACACAAACCCCACTGAAGCTTTCTTT	CASSWYTNPTEAFF
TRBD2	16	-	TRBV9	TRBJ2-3	TGTGCCAGCAGCTTACGGACTAGCGGGGGGTATAATACGCAGTATTTT	CASSLRTSGGYNTQYF
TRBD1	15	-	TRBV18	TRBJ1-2	TGTGCCAGCTCACCAACCAGACAGGGTAACTATGGCTACACCTTC	CASSPTRQGNYGYTF